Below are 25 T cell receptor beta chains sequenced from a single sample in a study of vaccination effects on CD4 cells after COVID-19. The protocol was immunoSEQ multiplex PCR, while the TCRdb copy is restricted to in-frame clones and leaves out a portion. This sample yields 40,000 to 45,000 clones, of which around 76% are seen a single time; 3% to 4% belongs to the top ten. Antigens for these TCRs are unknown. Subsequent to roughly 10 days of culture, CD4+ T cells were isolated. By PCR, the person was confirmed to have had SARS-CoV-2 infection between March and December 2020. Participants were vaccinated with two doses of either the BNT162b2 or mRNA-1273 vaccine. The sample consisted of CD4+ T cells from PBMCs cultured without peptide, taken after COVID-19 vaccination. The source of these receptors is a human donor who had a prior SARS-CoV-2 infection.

CDR3 in DNA: TGTGCCAGCAGCCCGACGACTCGCAATGAGCAGTTCTTC. Translation gives CASSPTTRNEQFF. This chain links TRBV7-2 with TRBJ2-1; D not resolved. V lost 5 bases to trimming and J lost 6 bases, with 11 bases between them. Germline V CDR1 and CDR2: SGHTA, FQGNSA. The CDR3 has 13 amino acids. The variable domain in full, completed from reference TRBV7-2 and TRBJ2-1, reads GAGVSQSPSNKVTEKGKDVELRCDPISGHTALYWYRQSLGQGLEFLIYFQGNSAPDKSGLPSDRFSAERTGGSVSTLTIQRTQQEDSAVYLCASSPTTRNEQFFGPGTRLTVL.

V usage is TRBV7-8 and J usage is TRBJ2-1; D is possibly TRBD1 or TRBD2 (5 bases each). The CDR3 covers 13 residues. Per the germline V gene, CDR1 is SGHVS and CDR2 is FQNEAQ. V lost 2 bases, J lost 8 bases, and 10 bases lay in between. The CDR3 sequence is CASSLLAGHEQFF. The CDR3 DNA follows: TGTGCCAGCAGCTTACTAGCAGGGCATGAGCAGTTCTTC.

The DNA for the CDR3 is TGTGCCAGCAGTCCCCGTGCGTCCCCCCTAGCCAAAAACATTCAGTACTTC. As protein: CASSPRASPLAKNIQYF. This chain uses TRBV6-2 or TRBV6-3 with TRBJ2-4, with unresolved D. The CDR3 totals 17 residues. In germline, CDR1 is MNHEY, CDR2 SVGEGT. V was pared by 5 bases and J by 0 bases, with 17 bases between.

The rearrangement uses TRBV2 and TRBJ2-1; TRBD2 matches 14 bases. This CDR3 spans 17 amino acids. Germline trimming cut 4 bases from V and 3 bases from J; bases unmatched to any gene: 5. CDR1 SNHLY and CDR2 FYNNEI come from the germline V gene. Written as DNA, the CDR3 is TGTGCCAGCAGTGCGACCGGGACTAGCGGGGGCTACAATGAGCAGTTCTTC. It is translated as CASSATGTSGGYNEQFF.

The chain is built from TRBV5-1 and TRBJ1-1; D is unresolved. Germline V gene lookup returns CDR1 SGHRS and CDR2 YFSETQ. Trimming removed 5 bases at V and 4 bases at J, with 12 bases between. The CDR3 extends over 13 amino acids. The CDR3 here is CASRRELGTEAFF. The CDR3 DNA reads TGCGCCAGCAGACGGGAGTTGGGCACTGAAGCTTTCTTT.

This chain's CDR3 is CASSLILGAPETQYF. CDR3 DNA sequence: TGCGCCAGCAGCTTGATTCTTGGGGCCCCGGAGACCCAGTACTTC. V and J are TRBV5-1 and TRBJ2-5; weak D call: TRBD1 (5 bases). This CDR3 region has 15 residues. The germline CDR1 and CDR2 sequences are SGHRS and YFSETQ. V lost 1 base and J 5 bases, leaving 15 bases between the germline ends. Complete variable domain (other parts from reference TRBV5-1 and TRBJ2-5): KAGVTQTPRYLIKTRGQQVTLSCSPISGHRSVSWYQQTPGQGLQFLFEYFSETQRNKGNFPGRFSGRQFSNSRSEMNVSTLELGDSALYLCASSLILGAPETQYFGPGTRLLVL.

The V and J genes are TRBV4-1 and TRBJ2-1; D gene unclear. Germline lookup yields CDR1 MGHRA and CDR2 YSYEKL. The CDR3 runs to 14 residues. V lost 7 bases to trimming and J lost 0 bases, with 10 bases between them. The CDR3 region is CASTRDSSYNEQFF. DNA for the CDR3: TGCGCCAGCACGCGTGATAGCTCCTACAATGAGCAGTTCTTC.

The chain's CDR3 is CASSLLQGLDTEAFF. DNA for the CDR3: TGTGCCAGCAGCTTACTCCAGGGGCTGGACACTGAAGCTTTCTTT. The rearrangement links TRBV7-2 to TRBJ1-1; maybe TRBD1 (6 bases). Trimming removed 2 bases from V and 3 bases from J, with 13 bases in between. Germline CDR1 is SGHTA and CDR2 is FQGNSA. CDR3 size: 15 residues.

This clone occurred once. CDR3 nucleotides: TGTGCCAGCAGCTACCCGGGGACAGATACGCAGTATTTT. It yields the protein CASSYPGTDTQYF. This rearrangement joins TRBV3-1 (or the pseudogene TRBV3-2) to TRBJ2-3, with a tentative D call TRBD2 (5 bases). V lost 5 bases to trimming and J lost 3 bases, with 9 bases between them. CDR1 is LGHDT, CDR2 YNNKEL, per germline (reference sequence). This CDR3 spans 13 amino acids.

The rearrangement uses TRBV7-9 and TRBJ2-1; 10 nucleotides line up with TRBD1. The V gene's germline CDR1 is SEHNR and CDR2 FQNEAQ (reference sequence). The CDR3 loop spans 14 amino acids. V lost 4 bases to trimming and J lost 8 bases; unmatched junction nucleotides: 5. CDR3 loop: CASSSRTGGDEQFF. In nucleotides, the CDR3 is TGTGCCAGCAGCTCCCGGACAGGGGGGGATGAGCAGTTCTTC.

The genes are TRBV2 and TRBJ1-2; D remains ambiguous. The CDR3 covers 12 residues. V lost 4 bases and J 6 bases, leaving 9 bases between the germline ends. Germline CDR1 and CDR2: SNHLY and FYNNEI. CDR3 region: CASSAMLDGYTF. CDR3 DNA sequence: TGTGCCAGCAGTGCCATGCTCGATGGCTACACCTTC. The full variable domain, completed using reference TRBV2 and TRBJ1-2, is EPEVTQTPSHQVTQMGQEVILRCVPISNHLYFYWYRQILGQKVEFLVSFYNNEISEKSEIFDDQFSVERPDGSNFTLKIRSTKLEDSAMYFCASSAMLDGYTFGSGTRLTVV.

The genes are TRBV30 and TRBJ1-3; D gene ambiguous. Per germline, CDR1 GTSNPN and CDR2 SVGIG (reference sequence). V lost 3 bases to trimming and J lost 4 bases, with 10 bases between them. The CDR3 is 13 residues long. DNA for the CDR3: TGTGCCTGGAGCGCAATAGAGGGAAACACCATATATTTT. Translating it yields CAWSAIEGNTIYF.

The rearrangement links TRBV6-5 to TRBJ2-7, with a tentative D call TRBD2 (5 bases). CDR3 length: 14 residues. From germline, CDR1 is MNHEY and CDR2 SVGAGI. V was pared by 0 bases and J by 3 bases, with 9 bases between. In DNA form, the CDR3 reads TGTGCCAGCAGTTACTCTACAGCGGACTACGAGCAGTACTTC. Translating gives CASSYSTADYEQYF.

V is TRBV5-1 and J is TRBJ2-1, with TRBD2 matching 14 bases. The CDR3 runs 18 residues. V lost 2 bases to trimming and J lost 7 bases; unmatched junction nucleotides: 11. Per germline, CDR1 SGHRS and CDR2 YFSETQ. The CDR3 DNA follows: TGCGCCAGCAGCTTTAAAAGACTAGCGGGAGGGGATATTAATGAGCAGTTCTTC. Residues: CASSFKRLAGGDINEQFF.

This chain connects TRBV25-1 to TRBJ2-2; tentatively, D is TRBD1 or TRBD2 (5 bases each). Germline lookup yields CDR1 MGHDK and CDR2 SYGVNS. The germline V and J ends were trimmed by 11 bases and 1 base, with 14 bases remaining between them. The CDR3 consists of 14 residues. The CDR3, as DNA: TGTGCCGCGGCCACGAGGGGGAACACCGGGGAGCTGTTTTTT. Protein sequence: CAAATRGNTGELFF.

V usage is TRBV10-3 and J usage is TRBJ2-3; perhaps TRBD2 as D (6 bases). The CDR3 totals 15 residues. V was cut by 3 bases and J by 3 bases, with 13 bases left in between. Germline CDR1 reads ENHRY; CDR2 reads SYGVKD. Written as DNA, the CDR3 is TGTGCCATCAGTGACCCCCAGGGAGGAACAGATACGCAGTATTTT. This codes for CAISDPQGGTDTQYF.

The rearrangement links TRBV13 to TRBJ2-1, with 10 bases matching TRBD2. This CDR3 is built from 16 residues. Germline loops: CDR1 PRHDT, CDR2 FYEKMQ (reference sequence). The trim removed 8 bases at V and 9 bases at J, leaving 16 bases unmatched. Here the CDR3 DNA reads TGTGCCAGCGGGTCCTGGCGAACTAGCGGGATTGGTGAGCAGTTCTTC. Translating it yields CASGSWRTSGIGEQFF.

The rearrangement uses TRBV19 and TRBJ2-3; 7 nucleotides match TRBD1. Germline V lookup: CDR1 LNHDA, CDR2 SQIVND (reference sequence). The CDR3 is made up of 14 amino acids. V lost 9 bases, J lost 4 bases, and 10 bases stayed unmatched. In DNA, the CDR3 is TGTGCCAGCAGAGACAACAGGGGCGCAGATACGCAGTATTTT. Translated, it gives CASRDNRGADTQYF.

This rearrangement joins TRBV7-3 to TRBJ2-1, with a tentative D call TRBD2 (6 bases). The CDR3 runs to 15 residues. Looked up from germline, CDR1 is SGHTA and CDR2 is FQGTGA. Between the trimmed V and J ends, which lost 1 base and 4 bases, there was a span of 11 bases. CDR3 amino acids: CASSLSVAEYNEQFF. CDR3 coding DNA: TGTGCCAGCAGCTTAAGTGTAGCGGAATACAATGAGCAGTTCTTC.

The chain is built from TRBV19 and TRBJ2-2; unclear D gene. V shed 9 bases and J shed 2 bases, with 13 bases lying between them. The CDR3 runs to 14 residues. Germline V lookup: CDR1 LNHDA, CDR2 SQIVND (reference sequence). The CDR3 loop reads CASSRQPNTGELFF. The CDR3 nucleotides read TGTGCCAGCTCGAGGCAACCAAACACCGGGGAGCTGTTTTTT.

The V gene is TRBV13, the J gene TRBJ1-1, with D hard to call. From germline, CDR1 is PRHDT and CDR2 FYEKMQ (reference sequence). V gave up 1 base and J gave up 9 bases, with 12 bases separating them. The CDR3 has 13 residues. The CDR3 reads CASSLVAAPKAFF. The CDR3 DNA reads TGTGCCAGCAGCTTAGTAGCGGCCCCGAAAGCTTTCTTT.

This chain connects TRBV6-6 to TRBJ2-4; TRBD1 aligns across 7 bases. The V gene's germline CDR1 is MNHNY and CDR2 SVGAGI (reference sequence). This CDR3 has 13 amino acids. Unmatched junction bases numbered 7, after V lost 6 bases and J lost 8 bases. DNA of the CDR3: TGTGCCAGCAGAAACAGGGGCTCGCACATTCAGTACTTC. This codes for CASRNRGSHIQYF.

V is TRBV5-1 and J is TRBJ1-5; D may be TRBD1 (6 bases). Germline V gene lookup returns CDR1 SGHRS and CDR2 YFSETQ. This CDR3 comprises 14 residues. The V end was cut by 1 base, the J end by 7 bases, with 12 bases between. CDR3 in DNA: TGCGCCAGCAGCTTGTTTCCAGGGGACCAGCCCCAGCATTTT. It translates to CASSLFPGDQPQHF. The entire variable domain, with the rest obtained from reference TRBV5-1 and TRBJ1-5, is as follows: KAGVTQTPRYLIKTRGQQVTLSCSPISGHRSVSWYQQTPGQGLQFLFEYFSETQRNKGNFPGRFSGRQFSNSRSEMNVSTLELGDSALYLCASSLFPGDQPQHFGDGTRLSIL.

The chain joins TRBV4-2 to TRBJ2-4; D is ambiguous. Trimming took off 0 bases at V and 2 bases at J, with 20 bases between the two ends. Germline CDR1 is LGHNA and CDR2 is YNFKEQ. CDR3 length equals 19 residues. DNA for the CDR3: TGTGCCAGCAGCCAAGATGCGTCCGTAGATTTTAGTTCCAAAAACATTCAGTACTTC. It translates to CASSQDASVDFSSKNIQYF.

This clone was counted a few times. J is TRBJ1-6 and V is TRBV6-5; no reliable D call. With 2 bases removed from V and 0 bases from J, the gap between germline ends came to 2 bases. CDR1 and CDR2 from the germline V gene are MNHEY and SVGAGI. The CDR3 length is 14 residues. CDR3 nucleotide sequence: TGTGCCAGCAGTTACGCCTCCTATAATTCACCCCTCCACTTT. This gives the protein CASSYASYNSPLHF.